The next 10 T cell receptor beta chains were all read from a single sample in a study of shared clonotypes between healthy human individuals. CD45RO negativity and positive selection for CCR7 defined naive CD8 cells, a population that excluded terminally differentiated effector memory CD45RA+ cells. Profiling relied on immunoSEQ multiplex PCR, and the TCRdb table lists in-frame clones only, not all of them. The data show 2 million to 2.5 million clones, approximately 94% seen once. Material for sequencing was naive CD8+ T cells from PBMCs. The receptors derive from a man aged 18 to 35 in good health. Some clones in this sample may be carry-over from other donors' samples.

This clone was recorded once. The rearrangement joins TRBV19 to TRBJ2-7; 7 nucleotides match TRBD1. The CDR3 consists of 14 residues. After removal of 8 bases from V and 4 bases from J, the junction contained 11 bases not matched to a gene. Germline V CDR1 and CDR2: LNHDA, SQIVND (reference sequence). CDR3 sequence: CASRPRQGLYEQYF. CDR3 bases: TGTGCCAGTCGCCCAAGACAGGGCCTATACGAGCAGTACTTC.

J is TRBJ2-5 and V is TRBV2; the D gene is possibly TRBD2 (5 bases). Germline V CDR1 and CDR2: SNHLY, FYNNEI. V was trimmed by 3 bases and J by 6 bases, leaving 14 bases between them. The CDR3 extends over 14 amino acids. The chain's CDR3 is CASSDLAGGQTQYF. DNA for the CDR3: TGTGCCAGCAGTGATTTGGCGGGTGGACAGACCCAGTACTTC.

V usage is TRBV29-1 and J usage is TRBJ2-7; 7 bases align to TRBD1. In germline, CDR1 is SQVTM, CDR2 ANQGSEA. V shed 6 bases and J 1 base; nucleotides not matched to a gene: 9. The CDR3 contains 14 residues. CDR3 region: CSVLRGRGSYEQYF. Written as DNA, the CDR3 is TGCAGCGTCCTCCGGGGCAGGGGGTCCTACGAGCAGTACTTC.

This chain connects TRBV7-9 to TRBJ2-1; 10 positions agree with TRBD2. The CDR3 is 16 residues long. V was pared by 5 bases and J by 6 bases, with 10 bases of the junction left unmatched. Looked up from germline, CDR1 is SEHNR and CDR2 is FQNEAQ (reference sequence). The CDR3 is CASSDLAGEKLNEQFF. The DNA of the CDR3 is TGTGCCAGCAGCGACCTAGCGGGAGAGAAGCTCAATGAGCAGTTCTTC.

This clone was picked up one time. The V gene is TRBV11-2, the J gene TRBJ2-1, with TRBD2 matching 11 bases. After removal of 3 bases from V and 6 bases from J, the junction contained 4 bases not matched to a gene. CDR1 and CDR2 (germline): SGHAT, FQNNGV. The CDR3 is 15 residues long. CDR3 in amino acids: CASSFGSGRVNEQFF. In nucleotides, the CDR3 is TGTGCCAGCAGCTTCGGTAGCGGGAGGGTCAATGAGCAGTTCTTC. The complete variable domain, with remaining parts taken from reference TRBV11-2 and TRBJ2-1, reads EAGVAQSPRYKIIEKRQSVAFWCNPISGHATLYWYQQILGQGPKLLIQFQNNGVVDDSQLPKDRFSAERLKGVDSTLKIQPAKLEDSAVYLCASSFGSGRVNEQFFGPGTRLTVL.

This clone was counted a single time. CDR3 region: CASSLKGYEQYF. As DNA, the CDR3 is TGTGCCAGCAGCTTAAAAGGCTACGAGCAGTACTTC. V gene TRBV7-6 combines with J gene TRBJ2-7; no clear D gene. CDR3 length: 12 amino acids. Germline CDR1 and CDR2: SGHVS and FNYEAQ. The germline V and J ends were trimmed by 2 bases and 3 bases, with 5 bases remaining between them. Variable domain in full (rest from reference TRBV7-6 and TRBJ2-7): GAGVSQSPRYKVTKRGQDVALRCDPISGHVSLYWYRQALGQGPEFLTYFNYEAQQDKSGLPNDRFSAERPEGSISTLTIQRTEQRDSAMYRCASSLKGYEQYFGPGTRLTVT.

The chain joins TRBV10-3 to TRBJ1-4; D is unclear. The V end lost 11 bases, the J end lost 0 bases, and 10 bases lay between the germline ends. Germline V gene data show CDR1 as ENHRY and CDR2 as SYGVKD. The CDR3 loop spans 13 amino acids. As DNA, the CDR3 is TGTGCCGCGAATGACGCAACTAATGAAAAACTGTTTTTT. Its translation is CAANDATNEKLFF.

This clone appeared once. V and J are TRBV30 and TRBJ1-2; the D is unclear. The germline V gene encodes CDR1 GTSNPN and CDR2 SVGIG (reference sequence). This CDR3 comprises 16 residues. The V gene lost 0 bases and the J gene lost 4 bases, with 18 bases spanning the gap. The CDR3 DNA sequence: TGTGCCTGGAGTGTAGACGGAAGGATTTCATCCTATGGCTACACCTTC. Translating gives CAWSVDGRISSYGYTF. Looking up the rest from reference TRBV30 and TRBJ1-2 gives the full variable domain: SQTIHQWPATLVQPVGSPLSLECTVEGTSNPNLYWYRQAAGRGLQLLFYSVGIGQISSEVPQNLSASRPQDRQFILSSKKLLLSDSGFYLCAWSVDGRISSYGYTFGSGTRLTVV.

The rearrangement joins TRBV19 to TRBJ2-5; 7 nucleotides align to TRBD1. The end of the DNA fits TRBJ2-7 better, so the J call may be wrong. Germline V gene lookup returns CDR1 LNHDA and CDR2 SQIVND (reference sequence). The CDR3 sequence is 13 residues long. This chain's CDR3 is CASGGQETYEQYF. DNA for the CDR3: TGTGCCAGCGGAGGACAGGAGACCTACGAGCAGTACTTC.

The gene calls are TRBV27 and TRBJ2-7; 11 positions agree with TRBD2. Germline CDR1 MNHEY, CDR2 SMNVEV (reference sequence). V was clipped by 8 bases and J by 2 bases; unmatched bases: 8. The length of the CDR3 is 15 residues. DNA for the CDR3: TGTGCCAGCGCTCTAGGGACTAGCGGTACCTACGAGCAGTACTTC. Amino acids: CASALGTSGTYEQYF.